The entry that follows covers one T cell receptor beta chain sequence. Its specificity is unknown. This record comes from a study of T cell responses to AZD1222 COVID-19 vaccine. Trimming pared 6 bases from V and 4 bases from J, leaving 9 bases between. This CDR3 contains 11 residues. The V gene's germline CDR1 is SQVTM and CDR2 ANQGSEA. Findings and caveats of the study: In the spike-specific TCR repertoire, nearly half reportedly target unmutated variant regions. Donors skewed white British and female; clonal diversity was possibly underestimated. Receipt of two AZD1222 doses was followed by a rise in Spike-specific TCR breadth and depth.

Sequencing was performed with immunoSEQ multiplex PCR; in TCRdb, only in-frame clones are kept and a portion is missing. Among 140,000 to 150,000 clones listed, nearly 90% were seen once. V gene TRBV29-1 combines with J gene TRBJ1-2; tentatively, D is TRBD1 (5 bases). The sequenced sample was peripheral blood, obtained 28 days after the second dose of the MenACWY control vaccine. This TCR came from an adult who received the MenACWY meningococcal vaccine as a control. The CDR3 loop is CSVRDLYGYTF. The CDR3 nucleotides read TGCAGCGTCAGGGACCTCTATGGCTACACCTTC.